These T cell receptor beta chains were read from a single sample in a study of vaccination and CD4 T cells after COVID-19. Antigens of these TCRs are unknown. TCRdb independently ran MiXCR on the PCR reads; one entry per CDR3 protein. This sample has around 12,000 distinct CDR3 sequences, with more than 45% found just once. The sample was CD4+ T cells from blood, cultured in vitro. Receptors originate from a human donor who had recovered from COVID-19. Each CDR3 is given with its conserved first and last residue. D genes are given only for firm matches. Not every row has a clone size; where given, it reads once, few, many or a size class.

TRBV30	NA	NA	TRBJ1-5	CAWSRALGSNQPQHF	TGTGCCTGGAGCCGGGCCTTAGGTAGCAATCAGCCCCAGCATTTT
TRBV24-1	NA	NA	TRBJ2-7	CAPSCGTPYEQYF	TGTGCCCCTTCCTGTGGGACACCCTACGAGCAGTACTTC
TRBV2	NA	NA	TRBJ2-7	CASREGRYEQYF	TGTGCCAGCAGGGAGGGTCGCTACGAGCAGTACTTC
TRBV15	TRBD1	few	TRBJ1-2	CATSRDYPRQGADTF	TGTGCCACCAGCAGAGATTACCCCCGACAGGGGGCCGACACCTTC
TRBV11-2	TRBD1	once	TRBJ2-1	CASSSWTGGSGTGYNEQFF	TGTGCCAGCAGCTCTTGGACAGGGGGCAGTGGGACAGGCTACAATGAGCAGTTCTTC
TRBV30	TRBD2	few	TRBJ2-6	CAWSLGRGGANVLTF	TGTGCCTGGAGTCTTGGGAGGGGAGGGGCCAACGTCCTGACTTTC
TRBV6-2/TRBV6-3	TRBD2	NA	TRBJ2-3	CASSQHPTGRVPPDTQYF	TGTGCCAGCAGTCAGCACCCCACGGGGAGGGTCCCCCCAGATACGCAGTATTTT
TRBV6-1	NA	NA	TRBJ2-7	CATRRGYEQYF	TGTGCCACCCGTCGGGGATACGAGCAGTACTTC
TRBV20-1	TRBD1	NA	TRBJ1-2	CSARTGGGQGWGYTF	TGCAGTGCTAGAACGGGCGGTGGACAGGGCTGGGGCTACACCTTC
TRBV20-1	TRBD2	NA	TRBJ2-1	CSAKSSGASSYNEQFF	TGCAGTGCTAAGTCCAGCGGGGCCAGCTCCTACAATGAGCAGTTCTTC
TRBV15	NA	NA	TRBJ2-6	CATSRDGRAGANVLTF	TGTGCCACCAGCAGAGATGGCAGGGCTGGGGCCAACGTCCTGACTTTC
TRBV6-1	NA	few	TRBJ1-3	CASSEVTSGSGNTIYF	TGTGCCAGCAGTGAAGTCACATCGGGCTCTGGAAACACCATATATTTT
TRBV11-2	NA	few	TRBJ1-2	CASSLVSGRSPYGYTF	TGTGCCAGCAGCTTAGTTAGCGGCAGGAGCCCCTATGGCTACACCTTC
TRBV7-3	NA	NA	TRBJ2-3	CASSPMPSSTDTQYF	TGTGCCAGCAGCCCGATGCCCTCTAGCACAGATACGCAGTATTTT
TRBV20-1	NA	NA	TRBJ2-3	CSARWGVGDTQYF	TGCAGTGCTAGATGGGGGGTCGGAGATACGCAGTATTTT
TRBV10-3	TRBD1	NA	TRBJ2-7	CAIRTGTGGYEQYF	TGTGCCATCAGGACCGGGACAGGGGGCTACGAGCAGTACTTC
TRBV19	NA	NA	TRBJ2-4	CASSSGRKNIQYF	TGTGCCAGTAGTAGCGGACGAAAAAACATTCAGTACTTC